Sequencing of this T cell receptor (beta chain) was carried out in a study of early T cells in non-severe SARS-CoV-2 infection. The library protocol tagged individual cDNA molecules with unique molecular identifiers. In TCRdb, the 5' RACE reads were re-called with MiXCR into one record per CDR3 protein. Here the sample spans roughly 100,000 distinct CDR3 sequences, about 12% being singletons. Study-wide results and caveats: Missing private and CD4 specificities, VDJdb matching favored anti-spike CD8 responses.

This clonotype was recorded a few times. What it binds is not known. The receptor's source is an adult who was a healthcare worker with PCR-confirmed SARS-CoV-2 infection or an uninfected control (not recorded which). The sample comprised whole blood.

For the CDR3, the DNA is TGTGCCAGCAGCCGTCCAGCGGAGACCCAGTACTTC. This encodes CASSRPAETQYF. V and J are TRBV11-2 and TRBJ2-5; D unresolved. From germline, CDR1 is SGHAT and CDR2 FQNNGV. The V end was cut by 5 bases, the J end by 5 bases, with 9 bases between. This CDR3 is 12 amino acids long.